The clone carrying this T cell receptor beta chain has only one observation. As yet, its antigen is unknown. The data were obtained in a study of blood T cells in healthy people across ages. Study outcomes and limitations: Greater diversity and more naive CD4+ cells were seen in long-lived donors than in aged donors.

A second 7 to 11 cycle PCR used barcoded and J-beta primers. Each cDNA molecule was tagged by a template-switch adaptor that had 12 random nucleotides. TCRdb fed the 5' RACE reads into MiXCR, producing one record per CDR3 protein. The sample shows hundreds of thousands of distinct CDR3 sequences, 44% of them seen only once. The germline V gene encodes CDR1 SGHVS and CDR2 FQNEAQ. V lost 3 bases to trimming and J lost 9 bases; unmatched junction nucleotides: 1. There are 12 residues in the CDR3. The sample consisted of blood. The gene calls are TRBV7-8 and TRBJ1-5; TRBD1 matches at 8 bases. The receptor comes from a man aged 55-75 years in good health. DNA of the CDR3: TGTGCCAGCAGCTTGCAGGGGGCGCCCCAGCATTTT. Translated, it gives CASSLQGAPQHF.